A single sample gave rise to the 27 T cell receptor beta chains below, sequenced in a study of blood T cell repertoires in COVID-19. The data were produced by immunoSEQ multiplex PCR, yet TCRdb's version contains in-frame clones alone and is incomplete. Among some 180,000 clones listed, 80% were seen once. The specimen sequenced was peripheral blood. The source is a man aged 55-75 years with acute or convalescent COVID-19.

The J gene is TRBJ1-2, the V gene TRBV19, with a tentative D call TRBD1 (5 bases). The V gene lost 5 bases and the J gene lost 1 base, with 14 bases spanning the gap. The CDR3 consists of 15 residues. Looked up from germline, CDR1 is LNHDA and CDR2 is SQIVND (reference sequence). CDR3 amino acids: CASSSPFGGNYGYTF. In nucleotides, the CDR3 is TGTGCCAGTAGTTCCCCCTTCGGGGGTAACTATGGCTACACCTTC.

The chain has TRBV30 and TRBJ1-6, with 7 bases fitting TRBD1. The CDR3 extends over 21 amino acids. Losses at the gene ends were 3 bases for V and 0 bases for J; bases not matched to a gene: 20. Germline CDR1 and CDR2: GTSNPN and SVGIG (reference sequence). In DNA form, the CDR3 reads TGTGCCTGGAGAAGGGACAGACTCTATTCCGGGGCTAGCTCCTATAATTCACCCCTCCACTTT. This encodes CAWRRDRLYSGASSYNSPLHF.

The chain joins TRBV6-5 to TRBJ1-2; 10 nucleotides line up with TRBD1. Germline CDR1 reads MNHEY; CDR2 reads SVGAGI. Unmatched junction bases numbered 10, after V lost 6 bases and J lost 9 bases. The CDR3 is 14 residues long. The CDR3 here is CASRVGQGDGSYTF. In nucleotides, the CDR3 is TGTGCCAGCAGAGTAGGACAGGGGGATGGTAGCTACACCTTC.

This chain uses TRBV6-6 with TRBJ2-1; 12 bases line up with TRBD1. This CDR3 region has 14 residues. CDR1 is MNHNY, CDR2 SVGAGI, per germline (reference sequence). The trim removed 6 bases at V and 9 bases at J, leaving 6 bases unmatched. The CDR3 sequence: CASRRDRGLGEQFF. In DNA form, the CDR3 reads TGTGCCAGCAGACGGGACAGGGGGCTTGGTGAGCAGTTCTTC.

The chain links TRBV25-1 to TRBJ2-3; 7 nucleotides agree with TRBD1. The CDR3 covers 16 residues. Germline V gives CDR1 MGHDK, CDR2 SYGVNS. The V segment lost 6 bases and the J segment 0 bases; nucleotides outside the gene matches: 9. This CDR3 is CASRGTAPTSTDTQYF. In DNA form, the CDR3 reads TGTGCCAGCAGAGGGACAGCCCCTACTAGCACAGATACGCAGTATTTT.

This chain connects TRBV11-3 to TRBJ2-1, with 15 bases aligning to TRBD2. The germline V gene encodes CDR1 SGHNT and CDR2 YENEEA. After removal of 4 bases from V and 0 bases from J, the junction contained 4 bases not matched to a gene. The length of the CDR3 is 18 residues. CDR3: CASSWGLAGGPSYNEQFF. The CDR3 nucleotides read TGTGCCAGCAGCTGGGGACTAGCGGGGGGCCCCTCCTACAATGAGCAGTTCTTC.

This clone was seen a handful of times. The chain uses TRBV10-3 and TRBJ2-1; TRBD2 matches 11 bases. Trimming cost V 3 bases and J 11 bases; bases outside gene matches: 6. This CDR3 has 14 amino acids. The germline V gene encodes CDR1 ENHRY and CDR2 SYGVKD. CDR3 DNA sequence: TGTGCCATCAGTGACCTTACTAGCGGGGGCAAGCAGTTCTTC. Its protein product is CAISDLTSGGKQFF.

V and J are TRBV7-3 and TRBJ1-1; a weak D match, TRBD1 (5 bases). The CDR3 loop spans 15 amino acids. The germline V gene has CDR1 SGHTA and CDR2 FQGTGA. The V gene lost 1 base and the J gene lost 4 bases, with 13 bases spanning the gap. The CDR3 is CASSLSSGAGTEAFF. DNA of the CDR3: TGTGCCAGCAGCTTAAGTAGCGGGGCCGGCACTGAAGCTTTCTTT.

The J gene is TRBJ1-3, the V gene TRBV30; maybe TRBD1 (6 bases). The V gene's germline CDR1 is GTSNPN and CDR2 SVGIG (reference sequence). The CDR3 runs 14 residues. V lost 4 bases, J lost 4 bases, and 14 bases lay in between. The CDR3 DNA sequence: TGTGCCTGGAAACAGGGATCCTCCGGAAACACCATATATTTT. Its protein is CAWKQGSSGNTIYF.

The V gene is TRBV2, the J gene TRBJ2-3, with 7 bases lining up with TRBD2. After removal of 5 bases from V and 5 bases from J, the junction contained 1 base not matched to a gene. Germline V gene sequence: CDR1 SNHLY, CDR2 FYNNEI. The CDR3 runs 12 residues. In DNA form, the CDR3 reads TGTGCCAGCAGTCTAGCGGAAGATACGCAGTATTTT. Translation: CASSLAEDTQYF.

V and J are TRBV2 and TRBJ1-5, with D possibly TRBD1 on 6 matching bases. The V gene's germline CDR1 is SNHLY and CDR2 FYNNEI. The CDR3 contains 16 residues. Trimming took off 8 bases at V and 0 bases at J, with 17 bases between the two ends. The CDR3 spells CASSRGAVASNQPQHF. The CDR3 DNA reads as TGTGCCAGCTCGCGGGGGGCCGTAGCTAGCAATCAGCCCCAGCATTTT.

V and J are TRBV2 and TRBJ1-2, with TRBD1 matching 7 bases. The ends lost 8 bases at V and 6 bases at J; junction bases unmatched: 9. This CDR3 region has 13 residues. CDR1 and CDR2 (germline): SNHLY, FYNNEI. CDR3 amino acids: CASRTGVWHGYTF. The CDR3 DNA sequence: TGTGCCAGCCGGACAGGCGTCTGGCATGGCTACACCTTC.

The DNA of the CDR3 is TGTGCCAGTACTGAAAGGTGGACAGCTCGTGAGGGCCAGTACTTC. It is translated as CASTERWTAREGQYF. The chain combines TRBV19 with TRBJ2-5, with D perhaps TRBD1 (6 bases). From germline, CDR1 is LNHDA and CDR2 SQIVND (reference sequence). V lost 7 bases, J lost 10 bases, and 25 bases lay in between. The CDR3 is 15 amino acids.

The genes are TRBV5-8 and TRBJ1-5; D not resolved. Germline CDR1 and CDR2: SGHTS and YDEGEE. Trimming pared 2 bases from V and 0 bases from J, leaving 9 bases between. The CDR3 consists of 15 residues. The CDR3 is CASSLLVYSNQPQHF. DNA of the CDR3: TGTGCCAGCAGCTTACTTGTTTATAGCAATCAGCCCCAGCATTTT.

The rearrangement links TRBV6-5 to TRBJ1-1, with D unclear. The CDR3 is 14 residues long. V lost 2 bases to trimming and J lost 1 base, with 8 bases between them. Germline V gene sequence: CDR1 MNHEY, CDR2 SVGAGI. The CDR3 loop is CASSYGVSNTEAFF. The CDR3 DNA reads TGTGCCAGCAGTTACGGAGTCTCGAACACTGAAGCTTTCTTT.

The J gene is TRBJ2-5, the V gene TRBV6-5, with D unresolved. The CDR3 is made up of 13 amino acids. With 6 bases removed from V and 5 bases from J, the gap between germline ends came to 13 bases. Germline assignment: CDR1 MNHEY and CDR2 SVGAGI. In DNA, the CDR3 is TGTGCCAGCAGACCCCAGGTTCTGGAGACCCAGTACTTC. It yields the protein CASRPQVLETQYF.

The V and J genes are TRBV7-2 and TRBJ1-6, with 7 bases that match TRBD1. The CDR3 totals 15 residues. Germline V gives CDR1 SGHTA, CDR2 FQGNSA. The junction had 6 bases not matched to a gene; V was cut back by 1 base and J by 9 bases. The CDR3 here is CASSLEGTVVSPLHF. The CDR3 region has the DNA TGTGCCAGCAGCTTAGAAGGGACAGTAGTTTCACCCCTCCACTTT.

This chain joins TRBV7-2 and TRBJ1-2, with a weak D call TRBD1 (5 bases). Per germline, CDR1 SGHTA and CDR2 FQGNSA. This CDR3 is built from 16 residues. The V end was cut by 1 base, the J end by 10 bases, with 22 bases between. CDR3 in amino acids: CASSLGYDSSGVDYTF. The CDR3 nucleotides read TGTGCCAGCAGCTTAGGGTACGACAGCTCTGGGGTTGACTACACCTTC.

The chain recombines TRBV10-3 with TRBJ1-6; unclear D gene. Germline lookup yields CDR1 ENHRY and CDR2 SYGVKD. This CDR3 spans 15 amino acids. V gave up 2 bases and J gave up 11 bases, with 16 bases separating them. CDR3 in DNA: TGTGCCATCAGTGAGCCGACCGGGAAGGATGCACCCCTCCACTTT. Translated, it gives CAISEPTGKDAPLHF.

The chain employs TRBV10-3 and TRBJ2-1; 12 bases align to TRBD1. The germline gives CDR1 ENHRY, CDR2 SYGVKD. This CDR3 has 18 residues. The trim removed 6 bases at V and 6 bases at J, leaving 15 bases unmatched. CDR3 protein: CAISAGTGGLSGPNEQFF. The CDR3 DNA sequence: TGTGCCATCAGCGCCGGGACAGGGGGCCTGAGCGGGCCCAATGAGCAGTTCTTC.

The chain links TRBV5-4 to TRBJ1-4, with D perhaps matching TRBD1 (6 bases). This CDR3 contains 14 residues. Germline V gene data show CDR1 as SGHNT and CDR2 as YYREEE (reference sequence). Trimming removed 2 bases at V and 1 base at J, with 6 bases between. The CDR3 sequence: CASSLQGTNEKLFF. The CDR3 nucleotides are TGTGCCAGCAGCTTACAGGGAACTAATGAAAAACTGTTTTTT.

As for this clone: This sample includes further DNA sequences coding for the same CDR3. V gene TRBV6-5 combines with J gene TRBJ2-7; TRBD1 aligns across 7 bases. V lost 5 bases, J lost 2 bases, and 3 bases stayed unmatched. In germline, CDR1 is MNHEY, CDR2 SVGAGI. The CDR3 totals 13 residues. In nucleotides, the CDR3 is TGTGCCAGCAGTCGCGGACAGGCCTACGAGCAGTACTTC. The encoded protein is CASSRGQAYEQYF.

The CDR3 DNA reads as TGTGCCAGCAGCTTAGATCAGGGTTGGGGCTACACCTTC. Its translation is CASSLDQGWGYTF. J is TRBJ1-2 and V is TRBV11-2; maybe TRBD1 (5 bases). CDR1 is SGHAT and CDR2 is FQNNGV in the germline V gene. V lost 0 bases and J lost 8, with 10 bases in between. The CDR3 runs to 13 residues.

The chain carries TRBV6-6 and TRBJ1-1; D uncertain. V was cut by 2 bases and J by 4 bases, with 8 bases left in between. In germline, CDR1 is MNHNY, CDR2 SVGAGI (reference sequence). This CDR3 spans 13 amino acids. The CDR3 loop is CASSYTGSTEAFF. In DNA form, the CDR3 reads TGTGCCAGCAGTTACACGGGGTCCACTGAAGCTTTCTTT.

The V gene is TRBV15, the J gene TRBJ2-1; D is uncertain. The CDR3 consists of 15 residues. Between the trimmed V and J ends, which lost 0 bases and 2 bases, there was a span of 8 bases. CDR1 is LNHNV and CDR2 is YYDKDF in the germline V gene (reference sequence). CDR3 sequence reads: CATSRDPGTYNEQFF. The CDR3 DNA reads TGTGCCACCAGCAGAGATCCGGGTACCTACAATGAGCAGTTCTTC.

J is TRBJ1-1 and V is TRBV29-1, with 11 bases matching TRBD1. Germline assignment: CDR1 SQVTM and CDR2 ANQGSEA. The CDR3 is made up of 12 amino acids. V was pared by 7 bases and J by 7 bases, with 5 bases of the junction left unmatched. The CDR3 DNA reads TGCAGCGCTAGGACAGGGGGCTTTGAAGCTTTCTTT. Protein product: CSARTGGFEAFF.

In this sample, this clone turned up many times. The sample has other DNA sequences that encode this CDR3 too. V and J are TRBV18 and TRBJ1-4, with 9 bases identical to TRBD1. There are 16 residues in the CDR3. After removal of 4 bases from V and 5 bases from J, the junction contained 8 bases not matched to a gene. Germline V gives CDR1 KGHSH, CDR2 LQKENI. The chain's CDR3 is CASSHGQGRANEKLFF. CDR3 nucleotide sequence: TGTGCCAGCTCACACGGACAGGGGCGGGCGAATGAAAAACTGTTTTTT.